This TCR beta chain was captured by sequencing in a study of T-cell reconstitution after alpha-beta-depleted transplantation in children. The V end was cut by 2 bases, the J end by 0 bases, with 8 bases between. The germline CDR1 and CDR2 sequences are GTSNPN and SVGIG (reference sequence). This CDR3 has 13 residues. It was with unique molecular identifiers that the TCRbeta library was prepared. MiXCR, run by TCRdb on the PCR reads, gives a single entry per CDR3 protein. This table holds 400,000 to 500,000 distinct CDR3 sequences, 9.5% to 13% found once. The sequencing used PBMCs from the stem cell graft donor, collected from the stem cell graft. This clonotype originated in a human donor who donated a stem cell graft to a child with acute myeloid leukemia. The chain recombines TRBV30 with TRBJ2-7; weak D call: TRBD1 (5 bases). CDR3 sequence reads: CAWSNRGSYEQYF. The CDR3, as DNA: TGTGCCTGGAGTAATAGGGGCTCCTACGAGCAGTACTTC.